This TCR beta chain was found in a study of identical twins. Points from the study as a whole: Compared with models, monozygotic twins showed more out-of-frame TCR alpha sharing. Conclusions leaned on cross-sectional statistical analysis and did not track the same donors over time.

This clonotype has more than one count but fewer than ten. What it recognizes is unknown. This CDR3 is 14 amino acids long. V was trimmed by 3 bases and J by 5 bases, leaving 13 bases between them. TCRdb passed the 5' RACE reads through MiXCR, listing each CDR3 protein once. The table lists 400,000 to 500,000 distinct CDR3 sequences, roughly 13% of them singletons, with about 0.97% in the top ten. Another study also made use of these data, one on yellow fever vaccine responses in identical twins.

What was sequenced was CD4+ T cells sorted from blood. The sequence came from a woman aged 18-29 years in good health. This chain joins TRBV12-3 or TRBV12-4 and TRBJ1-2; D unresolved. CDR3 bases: TGTGCCAGCAGTTTCCCGGCATCTCCTTATGGCTACACCTTC. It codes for CASSFPASPYGYTF.